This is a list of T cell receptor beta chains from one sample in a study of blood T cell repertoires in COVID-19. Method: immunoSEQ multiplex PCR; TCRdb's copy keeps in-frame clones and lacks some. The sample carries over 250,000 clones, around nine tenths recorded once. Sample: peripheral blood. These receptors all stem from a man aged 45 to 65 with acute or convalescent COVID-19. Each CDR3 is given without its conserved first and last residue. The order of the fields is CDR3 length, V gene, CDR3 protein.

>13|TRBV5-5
ASSVGQGARDTQY
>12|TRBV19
ASSIGPSGNTIY
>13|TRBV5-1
ASSLAIGGANEQF
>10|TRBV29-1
SVEGREETQY
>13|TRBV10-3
AISRDFANTGELF
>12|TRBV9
ASSGPGQYNEQF
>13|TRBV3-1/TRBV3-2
ASSRLAGRGTEAF
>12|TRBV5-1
ASKLAGSTDTQY
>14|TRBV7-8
ASSSRPARAKNIQY
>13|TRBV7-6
ASSPNRDSSYEQY
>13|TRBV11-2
ASSLGTSVMDTQY
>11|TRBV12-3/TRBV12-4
ASSLLGATEAF
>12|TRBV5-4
ASSSTDYNSPLH
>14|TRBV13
ASSLGLAGGRYTQY
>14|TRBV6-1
ASSEALRGVDTEAF
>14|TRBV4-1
ASSQRVPLLTDTQY
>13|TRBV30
AWSVIRTGGYGYT
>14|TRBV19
ASSLGGFTTNEKLF
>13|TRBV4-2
ASSKGQGASYGYT
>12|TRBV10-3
AIRPGQGNHEQY
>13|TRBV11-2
ASSLDRLANYGYT
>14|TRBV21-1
ASSTNPRGAFYGYT
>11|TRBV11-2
ASSFIPERGYT
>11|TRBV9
ASSAYYGTEAF
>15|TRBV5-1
ASRRLETGASYNEQF
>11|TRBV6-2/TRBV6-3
ASSRDSLGIQY
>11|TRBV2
ARSLRSGYGYT
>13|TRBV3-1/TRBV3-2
ASSQAGTGVEGYT
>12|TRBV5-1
ASSYFSGQETQY
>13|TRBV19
ASSKRDTNTGELF
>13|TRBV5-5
ASSSDRNRGNTIY
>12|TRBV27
ASSKGTEYYEQY
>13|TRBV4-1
ASSPGLAGQETQY
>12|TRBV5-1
ASSSRAGNNEQF
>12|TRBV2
ASSFESGNQPQH
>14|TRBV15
ATSRGQGGGPDTQY
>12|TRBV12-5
ASPGTGVRNEQF
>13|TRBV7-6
ASSLLFSSYNEQF
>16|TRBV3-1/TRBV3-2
ASSQEVPGLAAQETQY
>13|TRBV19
ASSIWGRSTGELF
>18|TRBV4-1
ASSQGMAVRTFATNEKLF